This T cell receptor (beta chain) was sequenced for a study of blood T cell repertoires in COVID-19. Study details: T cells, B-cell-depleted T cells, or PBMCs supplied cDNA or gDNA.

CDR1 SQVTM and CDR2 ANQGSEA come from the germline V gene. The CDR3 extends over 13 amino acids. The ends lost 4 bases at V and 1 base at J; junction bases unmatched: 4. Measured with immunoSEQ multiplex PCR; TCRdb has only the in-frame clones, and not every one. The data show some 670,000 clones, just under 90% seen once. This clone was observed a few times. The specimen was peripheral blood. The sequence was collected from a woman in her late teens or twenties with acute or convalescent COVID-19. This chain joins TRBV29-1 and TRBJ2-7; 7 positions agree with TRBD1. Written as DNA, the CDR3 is TGCAGCGTTGCGCCGGGACAGTCCTACGAGCAGTACTTC. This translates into CSVAPGQSYEQYF.